The clone carrying this TCR beta chain occurred many times. The antigen is unknown. The record originates from a study of Graves' ophthalmopathy and Graves' hyperthyroidism. Background on the study: Samples of peripheral blood were obtained at initial diagnosis, prior to treatment of any kind.

The V end was cut by 2 bases, the J end by 5 bases, with 16 bases between. This CDR3 comprises 17 residues. Study observations and caveats: From stable hyperthyroidism, ophthalmopathy was separated by a 13-signature model with just over 85% sensitivity and less than 83% specificity.

CDR3 regions of TCR beta were amplified from RNA transcripts. Investigators did first-round RT-PCR with HTBI primers, then second-round multiplex PCR. One entry per CDR3 protein, called by TCRdb with MiXCR from the multiplex PCR reads. The sample yields roughly 420,000 distinct CDR3 sequences, roughly 21% seen once. This receptor was obtained from a woman younger than 30 with stable Graves' hyperthyroidism. The chain links TRBV12-3 or TRBV12-4 to TRBJ1-6, with D possibly TRBD1 on 5 matching bases. Sequencing was performed on peripheral blood. This CDR3 reads CASSLLGFGGNNSPLHF. CDR3 sequence (DNA): TGTGCCAGCAGTTTATTGGGGTTCGGGGGAAATAATTCACCCCTCCACTTT.